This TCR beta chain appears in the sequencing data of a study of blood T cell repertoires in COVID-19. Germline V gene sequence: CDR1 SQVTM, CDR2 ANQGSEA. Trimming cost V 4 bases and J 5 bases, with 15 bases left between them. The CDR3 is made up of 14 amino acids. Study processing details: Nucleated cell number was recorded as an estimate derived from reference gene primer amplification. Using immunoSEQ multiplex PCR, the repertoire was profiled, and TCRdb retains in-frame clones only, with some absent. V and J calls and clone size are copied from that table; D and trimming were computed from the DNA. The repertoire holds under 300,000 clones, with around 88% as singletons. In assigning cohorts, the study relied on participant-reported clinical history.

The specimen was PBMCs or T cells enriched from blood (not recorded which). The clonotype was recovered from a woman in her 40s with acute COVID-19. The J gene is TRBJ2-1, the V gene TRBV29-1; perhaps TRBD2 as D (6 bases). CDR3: CSVAGGEGNNEQFF. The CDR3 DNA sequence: TGCAGCGTTGCCGGGGGAGAGGGGAACAATGAGCAGTTCTTC.